The clone carrying this TCR beta chain was counted a single time. Its antigen is unknown. At one of its ends the junction is not consistent with the germline gene, which may arise from a read error. With random hexamers, roughly 0.45 to 1 ug RNA was reverse transcribed. Across 54 Vbeta and 13 Jbeta, immunoSEQ multiplex PCR amplified TCR beta CDR3. From the immunoSEQ multiplex PCR reads, TCRdb called clonotypes with MiXCR, one entry per CDR3 protein. Among 65,000 to 75,000 distinct CDR3 sequences, approximately 95% were seen once, and the ten largest hold 0.24%. The data were taken from a study of CD8 T cells in Susac syndrome. The CDR3 has 14 amino acids. The V gene's germline CDR1 is SQVTM and CDR2 ANQGSEA. Overall study findings and caveats: The authors acknowledged that the study's TCR sequencing and HLA analysis involved relatively few individuals.

CD8+ and CD4+ T cells circulating in blood were sequenced for TCR beta. This sequence was found in a human donor in good health. Specimen: CD8+ T cells from PBMCs. The chain links TRBV29-1 to TRBJ2-1; D possibly corresponds to TRBD2 (7 bases). The CDR3 DNA sequence: TGTAGCGTTGGTTGGGGGGGGCCTTTCAATGAGCAGTTCTTC. This gives the protein CSVGWGGPFNEQFF.